These T cell receptor beta chains were read from a single sample in a study of CD8 T cells in Susac syndrome. TCRdb itself ran the immunoSEQ multiplex PCR reads through MiXCR, one entry per CDR3 protein. The sample has 95,000 to 150,000 distinct CDR3 sequences, around 94% seen once; the top ten hold around 0.27%. The sample comprised CD8+ T cells from PBMCs. The source of these receptors is a human donor with Susac syndrome. CDR3s include the opening cysteine and the closing phenylalanine or tryptophan. The D gene is left open where the match is weak. Some rows mark clone size as missing; the rest say once, few, many or name a class of expanded clone.

>.|.|TRBJ2-2|TRBV7-8
TGTGCCAGCAGCTTAGGAAGCACCTTCACCGGGGAGCTGTTTTTT
CASSLGSTFTGELFF
>.|.|TRBJ2-7|TRBV4-1
TGCGCCGGCAAAGCGAGACTGGGAGACTACGAGCAGTACTTC
CAGKARLGDYEQYF
>once|TRBD1|TRBJ1-6|TRBV6-5
TGTGCCAGCAGTAACAGGGGGTACTCACCCCTCCACTTT
CASSNRGYSPLHF
>.|TRBD2|TRBJ2-3|TRBV4-3
TGCGCCAGCAGCCAAGATGTAGCGGGGGGGCAAGATACGCAGTATTTT
CASSQDVAGGQDTQYF
>few|.|TRBJ2-7|TRBV29-1
TGCAGCGTTGAGGGCAGGGGCTACGAGCAGTACTTC
CSVEGRGYEQYF
>once|.|TRBJ1-1|TRBV4-1
TGCGCCAGCAGCCGACCGGGACACTCGAACACTGAAGCTTTCTTT
CASSRPGHSNTEAFF
>.|.|TRBJ1-2|TRBV24-1
TGTGCCACCAGTGATTTGAGGGATGGCTACACCTTC
CATSDLRDGYTF
>.|.|TRBJ2-4|TRBV6-5
TGTGCCAGGAAGGGGCTAGCCAAAAACATTCAGTACTTC
CARKGLAKNIQYF
>.|TRBD1|TRBJ1-5|TRBV7-8
TGTGCCAGCAGCGCGGACAGGGGATATAGCAATCAGCCCCAGCATTTT
CASSADRGYSNQPQHF
>.|TRBD2|TRBJ2-3|TRBV29-1
TGCAGCGTCTCCGGGACTAGCGGCACAGATACGCAGTATTTT
CSVSGTSGTDTQYF
>.|TRBD1|TRBJ1-1|TRBV4-1
TGCGCCAGCAGCCAATCCTCAGGGGGCCTCACTGAAGCTTTCTTT
CASSQSSGGLTEAFF
>.|TRBD1|TRBJ1-1|TRBV27
TGTGCCAGCAGATGGACAGGAGTTAACACTGAAGCTTTCTTT
CASRWTGVNTEAFF
>.|.|TRBJ1-1|TRBV19
TGTGCCAGTAGTATAATCGCAGGGGAAGCTTTCTTT
CASSIIAGEAFF
>.|.|TRBJ1-1|TRBV6-2/TRBV6-3
TGTGCCAGCAGTTCATCCGGGACATCGAACACTGAAGCTTTCTTT
CASSSSGTSNTEAFF
>.|.|TRBJ1-1|TRBV29-1
TGCAGCGTTGTATCTGGGAACACTGAAGCTTTCTTT
CSVVSGNTEAFF
>once|TRBD2|TRBJ2-7|TRBV4-3
TGCGCCAGCAGCCAAGATAGGTCCGGGGCGGGGGGCGAGCAGTACTTC
CASSQDRSGAGGEQYF
>.|TRBD2|TRBJ2-7|TRBV2
TGTGCCAGCAGTGAAGCAGCGGGGGAAGGCGAGCAGTACTTC
CASSEAAGEGEQYF
>.|TRBD2|TRBJ2-1|TRBV3-1
TGTGCCAGCAGCCCCCTCCCAGCGGGGGGCCTTCACGATGAGCAGTTCTTC
CASSPLPAGGLHDEQFF
>once|TRBD1|TRBJ1-2|TRBV25-1
TGTGCCAGCTTCCCAGGGACAGGGGATGGCTACACCTTC
CASFPGTGDGYTF
>.|.|TRBJ1-1|TRBV9
TGTGCCAGCAGCGTCCTAGAGAACACTGAAGCTTTCTTT
CASSVLENTEAFF
>.|.|TRBJ2-7|TRBV12-3/TRBV12-4
TGTGCCAGCAGCCAGTCGAACGAGCAGTACTTC
CASSQSNEQYF
>.|.|TRBJ1-2|TRBV29-1
TGCAGCGTTGATCCCCGGTCTAACTATGGCTACACCTTC
CSVDPRSNYGYTF
>.|.|TRBJ2-3|TRBV5-5
TGTGCCAGCAGCTACTACCCGGGGGGCACAGATACGCAGTATTTT
CASSYYPGGTDTQYF
>.|.|TRBJ2-7|TRBV4-3
TGCGCCAGCAGCCAAGATAATGGTGGCCTCGAGCAGTACTTC
CASSQDNGGLEQYF
>.|.|TRBJ2-7|TRBV6-2/TRBV6-3
TGTGCCAGCAACACTTTGACGGTCCGTTACGAGCAGTACTTC
CASNTLTVRYEQYF
>.|.|TRBJ2-5|TRBV6-5
TGTGCCAGCAGTTACTCGGGACCGCAGACCCAGTACTTC
CASSYSGPQTQYF
>once|.|TRBJ2-7|TRBV9
TGTGCCAGCAGCCGGACCGGAGAGCAGTACTTC
CASSRTGEQYF
>.|TRBD1|TRBJ1-2|TRBV9
TGTGCCAGCAGCGCGGGACAGCCTTATGGCTACACCTTC
CASSAGQPYGYTF
>.|TRBD2|TRBJ2-5|TRBV9
TGTGCCAGCAGCGTAGAGACTAGCGGGGGAGAGACCCAGTACTTC
CASSVETSGGETQYF